This TCR beta chain was captured in a study of blood T cell repertoires in COVID-19. At the level of the study: Whether acute or convalescent, the COVID-19 samples came from the United States, Italy and Spain. PBMCs, B-cell-depleted T cells, or T cells provided the cDNA or gDNA that made up the material.

Original methodology: By means of reference gene primer amplification, nucleated cell counts were estimated. Assay used: immunoSEQ multiplex PCR; TCRdb lists only in-frame clones, some missing. That table furnishes V, J and clone size, whereas the DNA furnished D and trimming. There are approximately 260,000 clones in the sample; around 90% occur only once, and approximately 2.1% lies in the top ten. Trimming took off 2 bases at V and 1 base at J, with 7 bases between the two ends. The CDR3 has 13 residues. CDR1 SGHRS and CDR2 YFSETQ come from the germline V gene. Seattle's cohort entered during active infection and was followed longitudinally.

Sequencing was carried out using peripheral blood. The TCR originated in a woman aged 55-69 years with COVID-19, enrolled during active disease. The V call is TRBV5-1, the J call TRBJ2-7, with D perhaps TRBD1 (6 bases). The CDR3 spells CASSFRGSYEQYF. As DNA, the CDR3 is TGCGCCAGCAGCTTTAGGGGGTCCTACGAGCAGTACTTC. Together with reference TRBV5-1 and TRBJ2-7, the CDR3 gives the full variable domain: KAGVTQTPRYLIKTRGQQVTLSCSPISGHRSVSWYQQTPGQGLQFLFEYFSETQRNKGNFPGRFSGRQFSNSRSEMNVSTLELGDSALYLCASSFRGSYEQYFGPGTRLTVT.